Listed below are T cell receptor beta chains from one sample, sequenced in a study of post-analysis software for immune sequencing data. From the PCR reads, TCRdb called clonotypes with MiXCR, one entry per CDR3 protein. The sample yields hundreds of thousands of distinct CDR3 sequences, around 60% seen once. Sequenced input: blood. Receptor source: a girl aged 2-15 years with multiple sclerosis. Both conserved end residues are part of each CDR3. Size tells how often a clone was seen (once, few, many) or the class of an expanded clone, and some rows leave it out.

J: TRBJ2-5; V: TRBV7-9; size: -; CDR3: CASSHGQVETQYF
J: TRBJ2-7; V: TRBV29-1; size: -; CDR3: CSVDGGTSEQYF
J: TRBJ2-1; V: TRBV5-6; size: once; CDR3: CASSSRGTDNEQFF
J: TRBJ2-1; V: TRBV3-1; size: few; CDR3: CASSPTRGTSGGGEQFF
J: TRBJ1-2; V: TRBV6-5; size: -; CDR3: CASRPTGDGGYTF
J: TRBJ2-5; V: TRBV5-1; size: -; CDR3: CVSSRGLAGGEQETQYF
J: TRBJ1-2; V: TRBV3-1; size: -; CDR3: CASSQAGQDLRYGYTF
J: TRBJ1-4; V: TRBV4-1; size: -; CDR3: CASSQVWGRGEKLFF
J: TRBJ2-7; V: TRBV20-1; size: -; CDR3: CSASTGTAYEQYF
J: TRBJ2-7; V: TRBV6-5; size: once; CDR3: CASSYSSGAYEQYF
J: TRBJ2-3; V: TRBV6-2/TRBV6-3; size: -; CDR3: CASRTGRISTDTQYF
J: TRBJ1-1; V: TRBV29-1; size: once; CDR3: CSVIEGTNTEAFF
J: TRBJ1-2; V: TRBV29-1; size: -; CDR3: CSVDGDSGYGHTF
J: TRBJ2-4; V: TRBV25-1; size: -; CDR3: CASSDGSAGSRGIQYF
J: TRBJ2-3; V: TRBV3-1; size: few; CDR3: CASSPNSGTDTQYF
J: TRBJ2-5; V: TRBV20-1; size: -; CDR3: CSGQTPDETQYF
J: TRBJ1-4; V: TRBV5-5; size: -; CDR3: CASSLADEKLFF
J: TRBJ2-1; V: TRBV7-2; size: -; CDR3: CASSRWLAASSSYNEQFF
J: TRBJ1-6; V: TRBV3-1; size: -; CDR3: CASSQVLGINSPLHF
J: TRBJ2-7; V: TRBV29-1; size: -; CDR3: CSVRDSLYEQYF
J: TRBJ2-3; V: TRBV7-2; size: -; CDR3: CASGRTSGGTDTQYF
J: TRBJ2-5; V: TRBV24-1; size: -; CDR3: CATSDTGRQETQYF
J: TRBJ1-2; V: TRBV12-3/TRBV12-4; size: few; CDR3: CASSYTGSDYGYTF
J: TRBJ2-1; V: TRBV6-5; size: once; CDR3: CASRRTQQYNEQFF
J: TRBJ1-5; V: TRBV7-2; size: few; CDR3: CASSFTGYSNQPQHF
J: TRBJ2-7; V: TRBV7-8; size: few; CDR3: CASSLEATYEQYF
J: TRBJ2-1; V: TRBV5-1; size: -; CDR3: CASRLVGRGDYNEQFF
J: TRBJ2-3; V: TRBV10-3; size: -; CDR3: CAISDRGSTDTQYF
J: TRBJ1-5; V: TRBV7-2; size: -; CDR3: CASSRYEDQPQHF
J: TRBJ2-1; V: TRBV20-1; size: -; CDR3: CSAREGALSSYNEQFF
J: TRBJ2-7; V: TRBV29-1; size: -; CDR3: CSVVPKGSAYEQYF
J: TRBJ2-7; V: TRBV29-1; size: -; CDR3: CSVGQGETYELYF
J: TRBJ1-4; V: TRBV7-9; size: few; CDR3: CASSLEANEKLFF
J: TRBJ2-7; V: TRBV28; size: -; CDR3: CASSPNPSGQGYEQYF
J: TRBJ2-7; V: TRBV6-6; size: once; CDR3: CASTPLWKSGYEQYF
J: TRBJ2-1; V: TRBV19; size: -; CDR3: CASSIPREGSGYNEQFF
J: TRBJ2-1; V: TRBV11-3; size: -; CDR3: CASSPPGGAYNEQFF
J: TRBJ2-6; V: TRBV20-1; size: few; CDR3: CSASQRAGANVLTF
J: -; V: TRBV20-1; size: -; CDR3: CSATSSGGLLYNEQYF
J: TRBJ1-1; V: TRBV15; size: once; CDR3: CATSRDLEGAEAFF
J: -; V: TRBV5-5; size: -; CDR3: CASSLRLQNAYEQYF